The T cell receptor (beta chain) described here comes from a study of cytomegalovirus exposure and HLA in healthy donors. PCR involved 60 Vbeta and 13 Jbeta primers. TCRdb's table, derived via immunoSEQ multiplex PCR, lists solely in-frame clones and lacks some. The sample has some 200,000 clones; 79% are singletons. Worth noting for this clone: Its specificity is not known.

Per the germline V gene, CDR1 is LGHNA and CDR2 is YNFKEQ. V lost 4 bases and J lost 5; bases outside the gene matches: 17. The CDR3 sequence is 20 residues long. The study, taken as a whole, reports: When the data were analyzed later, several of the most significant clusters appeared to be linked to common viral pathogens. In a later analysis, V- and J-gene trimming of beta chains associated with a DCLRE1C missense variant, replicated independently.

The sequence was obtained from a girl aged 10 to 17 in good health and CMV-seropositive. The chain recombines TRBV4-2 with TRBJ2-2, with TRBD2 identical over 12 bases. What was sequenced was PBMCs. CDR3 in DNA: TGTGCCAGCAGCCGAACCTCGCCCGCACTAGCGGGGGGCCGGACCGGGGAGCTGTTTTTT. Its translation: CASSRTSPALAGGRTGELFF.